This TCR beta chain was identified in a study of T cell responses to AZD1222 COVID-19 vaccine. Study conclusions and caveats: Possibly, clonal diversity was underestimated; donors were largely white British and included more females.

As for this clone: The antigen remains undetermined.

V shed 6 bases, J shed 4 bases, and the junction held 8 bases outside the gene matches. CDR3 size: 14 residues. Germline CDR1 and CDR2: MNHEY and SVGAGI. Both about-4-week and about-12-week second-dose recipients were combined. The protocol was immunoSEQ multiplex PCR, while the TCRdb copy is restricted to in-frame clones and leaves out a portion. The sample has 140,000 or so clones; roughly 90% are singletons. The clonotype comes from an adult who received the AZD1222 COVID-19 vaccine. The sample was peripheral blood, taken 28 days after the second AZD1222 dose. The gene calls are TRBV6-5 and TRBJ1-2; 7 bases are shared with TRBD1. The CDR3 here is CASSPRGIRYGYTF. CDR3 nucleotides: TGTGCCAGCAGCCCCAGGGGGATCCGCTATGGCTACACCTTC.